Following are 18 T cell receptor beta chains from one sample sequenced in a study of CD8 T cells in Susac syndrome. After extraction with the RNeasy kit, 0.5 to 1 ug of the RNA was reverse transcribed using random hexamers. TCRdb reanalysed the immunoSEQ multiplex PCR reads using MiXCR and keeps one entry per CDR3 protein. Among 200,000 to 250,000 distinct CDR3 sequences listed, about 90% were seen once. The specimen was CD8+ T cells from PBMCs. These receptors were taken from a human donor with multiple sclerosis.

The chain employs TRBV9 and TRBJ2-4; no clear D gene. Germline values: CDR1 SGDLS, CDR2 YYNGEE. The CDR3 is made up of 14 amino acids. V was trimmed by 0 bases and J by 0 bases, leaving 4 bases between them. CDR3 region: CASSVGLAKNIQYF. As DNA, the CDR3 is TGTGCCAGCAGCGTAGGGCTAGCCAAAAACATTCAGTACTTC.

The genes are TRBV7-9 and TRBJ1-2; D gene unclear. The CDR3 has 14 residues. In germline, CDR1 is SEHNR, CDR2 FQNEAQ (reference sequence). The ends were cut back, 4 bases at V and 6 bases at J, with 15 bases in the middle. CDR3 region: CASSSGPFGDGYTF. CDR3 nucleotide sequence: TGTGCCAGCAGCTCCGGGCCATTTGGTGATGGCTACACCTTC.

The chain joins TRBV19 to TRBJ1-1, with unresolved D. V lost 7 bases and J lost 4, with 19 bases in between. This CDR3 comprises 15 residues. Germline V gene lookup returns CDR1 LNHDA and CDR2 SQIVND (reference sequence). This CDR3 is CASKSGVGWSTEAFF. The DNA for the CDR3 is TGTGCCAGTAAATCCGGGGTTGGGTGGAGCACTGAAGCTTTCTTT.

The gene calls are TRBV18 and TRBJ2-2; D gene uncertain. The CDR3 consists of 16 residues. The V gene's germline CDR1 is KGHSH and CDR2 LQKENI. Trimming took off 0 bases at V and 4 bases at J, with 12 bases between the two ends. CDR3 sequence: CASSPPDSRSTGELFF. In DNA form, the CDR3 reads TGTGCCAGCTCACCACCGGATTCAAGAAGCACCGGGGAGCTGTTTTTT.

This rearrangement joins TRBV6-5 to TRBJ1-5; 8 nucleotides line up with TRBD1. Germline values: CDR1 MNHEY, CDR2 SVGAGI. Trimming took 6 bases from V and 8 from J; bases not matched to a gene: 12. CDR3 size: 15 residues. The CDR3 loop reads CASSLDPTGDEPQHF. CDR3 nucleotides: TGTGCCAGCAGCCTCGACCCGACAGGGGATGAGCCCCAGCATTTT.

This chain connects TRBV15 to TRBJ2-1; D is undetermined. Germline V CDR1 and CDR2: LNHNV, YYDKDF (reference sequence). This CDR3 has 15 residues. The V end lost 0 bases, the J end lost 8 bases, and 14 bases lay between the germline ends. CDR3 region: CATSRDLLSGDEQFF. CDR3 bases: TGTGCCACCAGCAGAGATCTTTTATCGGGCGATGAGCAGTTCTTC.

The chain carries TRBV25-1 and TRBJ1-5; perhaps TRBD1 as D (6 bases). There are 13 residues in the CDR3. Trimming pared 6 bases from V and 3 bases from J, leaving 9 bases between. The germline CDR1 and CDR2 sequences are MGHDK and SYGVNS. The CDR3 DNA is TGTGCCAGCAGGGACAGTAACAATCAGCCCCAGCATTTT. Residues: CASRDSNNQPQHF.

The rearrangement uses TRBV2 and TRBJ2-1; D ambiguous. Trimming left V 4 bases short and J 8 bases short, with 12 bases between. Germline V gene data show CDR1 as SNHLY and CDR2 as FYNNEI. CDR3 length: 13 residues. The CDR3 region is CASSASTWDEQFF. The CDR3 nucleotides read TGTGCCAGCAGTGCGTCGACTTGGGATGAGCAGTTCTTC.

The gene calls are TRBV5-6 and TRBJ1-2; D may be TRBD1 (6 bases). The CDR3 totals 14 residues. CDR1 is SGHDT and CDR2 is YYEEEE in the germline V gene. V was pared by 0 bases and J by 5 bases, with 11 bases between. For the CDR3, the DNA is TGTGCCAGCAGCTTGGTAACAGGGTTATATGGCTACACCTTC. Translated, it gives CASSLVTGLYGYTF.

The V call is TRBV5-4, the J call TRBJ2-2; maybe TRBD2 (6 bases). This CDR3 region has 14 residues. CDR1 SGHNT and CDR2 YYREEE come from the germline V gene (reference sequence). Trimming shortened V by 10 bases and J by 0 bases, and 13 bases separated the two germline ends. The CDR3 protein is CAGTGTSNTGELFF. Here the CDR3 DNA reads TGTGCCGGAACCGGGACTTCGAACACCGGGGAGCTGTTTTTT.

The chain carries TRBV14 and TRBJ2-3; D call uncertain. Germline V gives CDR1 SGHDN, CDR2 FVKESK. The CDR3 totals 15 residues. V was clipped by 0 bases and J by 6 bases, with 13 bases between them. Here the CDR3 reads CASSQDLDLSDTQYF. As DNA, the CDR3 is TGTGCCAGCAGCCAAGATCTGGATCTCAGTGATACGCAGTATTTT.

V gene TRBV7-2 combines with J gene TRBJ2-5, with a possible D match to TRBD2 (5 bases). V lost 6 bases and J 5 bases, leaving 19 bases between the germline ends. Germline CDR1 is SGHTA and CDR2 is FQGNSA. There are 15 residues in the CDR3. CDR3 sequence (DNA): TGTGCCAGCAGTTTGCCACGTAGAGGGTTGGAGACCCAGTACTTC. The encoded protein is CASSLPRRGLETQYF.

V gene TRBV27 combines with J gene TRBJ1-2; 9 positions agree with TRBD1. V lost 4 bases to trimming and J lost 5 bases; unmatched junction nucleotides: 11. CDR3 length: 16 residues. The germline V gene has CDR1 MNHEY and CDR2 SMNVEV (reference sequence). In DNA form, the CDR3 reads TGTGCCAGCAGTTCCGGGACAGGGATCATAAAGTATGGCTACACCTTC. Translation gives CASSSGTGIIKYGYTF.

The V gene is TRBV9, the J gene TRBJ2-2; TRBD2 might be the D (5 bases). The V end lost 5 bases, the J end lost 1 base, and 6 bases lay between the germline ends. CDR1 and CDR2 (germline): SGDLS, YYNGEE. This CDR3 has 13 residues. The CDR3 reads CASRAGNTGELFF. The DNA for the CDR3 is TGTGCCAGCAGGGCGGGGAACACCGGGGAGCTGTTTTTT.

The gene calls are TRBV27 and TRBJ2-7; possible D gene TRBD1, 6 bases. There are 13 residues in the CDR3. V lost 3 bases to trimming and J lost 5 bases, with 11 bases between them. Germline CDR1 is MNHEY and CDR2 is SMNVEV (reference sequence). The CDR3 sequence: CASSFFGQNEQYF. The CDR3 DNA is TGTGCCAGCAGTTTTTTCGGACAGAACGAGCAGTACTTC.

The rearrangement links TRBV2 to TRBJ1-5; D gene uncertain. This CDR3 is 15 amino acids long. In germline, CDR1 is SNHLY, CDR2 FYNNEI. The V gene lost 3 bases and the J gene lost 11 bases, with 20 bases spanning the gap. Written as DNA, the CDR3 is TGTGCCAGCAGTGAGGGCCGGGTCAGCCCATCGGCCCAGCATTTT. This gives the protein CASSEGRVSPSAQHF.

The J gene is TRBJ2-1, the V gene TRBV4-2; D unclear. The CDR3 contains 12 residues. CDR1 and CDR2 (germline): LGHNA, YNFKEQ. V was clipped by 3 bases and J by 5 bases, with 5 bases between them. This chain's CDR3 is CASSQRDNEQFF. The DNA of the CDR3 is TGTGCCAGCAGCCAGAGAGACAATGAGCAGTTCTTC.

V usage is TRBV9 and J usage is TRBJ2-2; 9 bases map to TRBD2. Germline CDR1 is SGDLS and CDR2 is YYNGEE. There are 14 residues in the CDR3. J was trimmed by 6 bases and V by 3 bases; bases with no gene match: 3. The DNA for the CDR3 is TGTGCCAGCAGCGCAGGCGGGGGGGCCGGGGAGCTGTTTTTT. The encoded protein is CASSAGGGAGELFF.